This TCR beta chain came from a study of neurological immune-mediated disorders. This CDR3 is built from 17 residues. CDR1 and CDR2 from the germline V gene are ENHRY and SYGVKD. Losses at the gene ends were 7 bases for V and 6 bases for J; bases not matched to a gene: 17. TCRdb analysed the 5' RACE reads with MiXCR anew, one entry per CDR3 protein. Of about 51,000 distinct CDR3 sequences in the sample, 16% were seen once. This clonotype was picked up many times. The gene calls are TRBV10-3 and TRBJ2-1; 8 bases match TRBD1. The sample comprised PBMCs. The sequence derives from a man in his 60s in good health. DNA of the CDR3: TGTGCCATCATTGAACCTCGCGATTTTGACAGGGGCAATGAGCAGTTCTTC. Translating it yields CAIIEPRDFDRGNEQFF.